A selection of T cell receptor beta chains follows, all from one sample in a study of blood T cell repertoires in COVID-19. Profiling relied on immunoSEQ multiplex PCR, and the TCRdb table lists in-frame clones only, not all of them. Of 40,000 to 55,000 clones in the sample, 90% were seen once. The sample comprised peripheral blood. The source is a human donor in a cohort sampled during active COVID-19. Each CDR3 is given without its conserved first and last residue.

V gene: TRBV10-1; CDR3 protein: ATPGFYSNQPQH
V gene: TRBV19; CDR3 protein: ASSQPQGAYEQY
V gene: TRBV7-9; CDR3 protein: ASSPGGGQSNQPQH
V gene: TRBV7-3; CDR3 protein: ASSGRQPYEQY
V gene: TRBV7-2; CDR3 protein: ASSRKAGVQETQY
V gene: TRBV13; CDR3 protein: ASSLLAGGPGNEQF
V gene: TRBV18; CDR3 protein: ASSPPSLANYGYT
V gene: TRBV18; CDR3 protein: ASSPIPPQGATDTQY
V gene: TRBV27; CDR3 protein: ASSLGRGPTYEQY
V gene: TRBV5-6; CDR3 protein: ASSFGRGFGYGYT
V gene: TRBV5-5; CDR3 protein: ASSWRTPEVGGYT
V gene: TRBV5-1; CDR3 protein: ASSFPLDTYNEQF
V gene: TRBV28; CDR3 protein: ASSLSYGWTGELQPQH
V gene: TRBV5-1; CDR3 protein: ASSWGPEAF
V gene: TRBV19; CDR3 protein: ASVQGPGANVLT
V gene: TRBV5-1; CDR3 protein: ASSSRGNTGNTEAF
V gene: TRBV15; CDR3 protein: ATWRGRGRSGANVLT
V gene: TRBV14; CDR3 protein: ASSPIGQGNYGYT
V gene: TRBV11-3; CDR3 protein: ASSLSAGFETQY
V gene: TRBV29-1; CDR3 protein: SVGGRTGWLWGANVLT
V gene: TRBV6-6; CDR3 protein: ASSYEGARGGDEQF
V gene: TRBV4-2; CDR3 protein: ASSQDSRGYSNQPQH
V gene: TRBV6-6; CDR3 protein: ASSLSGGEAF
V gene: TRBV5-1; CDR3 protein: ASSLAGLAGGFYNEQF
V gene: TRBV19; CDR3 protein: ASTRDNVNTEAF
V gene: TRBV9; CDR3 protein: ASSVDWDRASSPLH
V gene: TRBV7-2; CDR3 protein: ASSTRTGPSYEQY
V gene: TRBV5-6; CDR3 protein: ASSYGLAGVGQETQY
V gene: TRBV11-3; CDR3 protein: ASSPGTGASPFQY
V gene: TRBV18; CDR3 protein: ASSEDRQSSGNTIY
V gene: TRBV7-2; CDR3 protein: ASSLTLGQGYLGETQY
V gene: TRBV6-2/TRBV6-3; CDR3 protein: ASSYDRASGGYNEQF
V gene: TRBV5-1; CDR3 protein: ASSFGQGTYEQY
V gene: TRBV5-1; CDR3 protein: ASSLGAGDSYEQY
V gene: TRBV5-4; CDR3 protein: ASSLGGVNSGNTIY
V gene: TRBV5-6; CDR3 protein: ASRGIDRPEYEQY
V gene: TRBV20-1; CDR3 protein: SASGRSIDTQY
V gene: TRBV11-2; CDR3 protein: ASSQIREARDAEAF
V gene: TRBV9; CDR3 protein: ASSAGEGSQYEQY
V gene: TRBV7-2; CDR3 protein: ASSPRMDSSGREQY
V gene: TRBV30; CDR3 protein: AWSEGRGYGYT
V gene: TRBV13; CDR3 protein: ASRPWASGNTDSYEQY
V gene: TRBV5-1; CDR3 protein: ASSLDSTGELF
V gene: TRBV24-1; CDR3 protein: ATSDPTGGAADTQY
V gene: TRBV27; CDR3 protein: ASSMGQGALIYEQF
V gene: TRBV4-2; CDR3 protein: ASSQDSLTSGSNEQF
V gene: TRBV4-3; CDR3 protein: ASSPFSAGSGNTIY
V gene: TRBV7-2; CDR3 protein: ASSQDRVNTEAF
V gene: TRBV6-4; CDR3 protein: ASSDYGGQGGNEQF
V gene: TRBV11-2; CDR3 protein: ASSFWAREVITEAF
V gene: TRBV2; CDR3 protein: ASSEALTVGGGGYNEQF
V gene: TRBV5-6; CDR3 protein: ASSPNRVYGYT